Sequencing of this TCR beta chain was carried out in a study of shared clonotypes between healthy human individuals. Study as a whole: Three men and a couple of women, aged 18 to 49, were donors. Per donor, CD8 memory used one plate, CD8 naive used two, CD4 memory used three and CD4 naive used three. Study-wide points: Relative to memory subsets, naive subsets generally showed larger estimated richness. Represented genetic and exposure-history diversity was restricted by having few donors.

Trimming took off 1 base at V and 5 bases at J, with 13 bases between the two ends. Germline V gives CDR1 SGHRS, CDR2 YFSETQ. The CDR3 loop spans 15 amino acids. Sequencing used immunoSEQ multiplex PCR; TCRdb keeps in-frame clones, though not all of them. The sample includes around 1,000,000 clones, 70% to 80% seen only once; the top ten take over 0.8%. A single count supports this clone. Its antigen is not identified. The TCR was taken from a young man in good health. Some clones in this sample may be carry-over from other donors' samples. The chain is built from TRBV5-1 and TRBJ2-1, with D perhaps TRBD2 (5 bases). Sequencing was performed on memory CD4+ T cells from PBMCs. The subset here: CD45RA-negative fraction. In nucleotides, the CDR3 is TGCGCCAGCAGCTTGATGACTACTAGGGACAATGAGCAGTTCTTC. Its protein is CASSLMTTRDNEQFF.